This TCR beta chain was profiled in a study of post-analysis software for immune sequencing data. Concerning this clonotype: Its antigen is currently unknown.

Each TCR beta cDNA library carried unique molecular identifiers. TCRdb used MiXCR to reprocess the PCR reads, holding one entry per CDR3 protein. The data hold fewer than 900,000 distinct CDR3 sequences, with roughly 46% observed a single time. CDR3 length: 18 residues. V trimming: 4 bases; J trimming: 0 bases; junction bases outside the gene matches: 9. Per the germline V gene, CDR1 is SGHTA and CDR2 is FQGNSA. Points from the study as a whole: The five TRBV segments detected at higher frequency in patients than in controls included TRBV5-6, TRBV5-1 and TRBV20-1.

The sequenced material came from blood. This chain connects TRBV7-2 to TRBJ2-1; 10 positions agree with TRBD1. This sequence was found in a girl aged 5-17 years with multiple sclerosis. DNA of the CDR3: TGTGCCAGCAGCTCCGGGACAGGGGCTCCTAGCTCCTACAATGAGCAGTTCTTC. Amino acids: CASSSGTGAPSSYNEQFF.